The sequence of this T cell receptor beta chain was determined in a study of response to subunit inactivated influenza vaccine. One entry per CDR3 protein results from TCRdb running MiXCR on the RT-PCR reads. The sample shows some 540,000 distinct CDR3 sequences, around 25% of them seen only once. This CDR3 is 13 amino acids long. Germline loops: CDR1 ENHRY, CDR2 SYGVKD. Between the trimmed V and J ends, which lost 10 bases and 1 base, there was a span of 13 bases. This sample was also put to use in a study of T cells expressing NK-cell markers. That source notes: Template switching by 5'RACE with UMIs generated the TCR beta cDNA. Each TCR beta repertoire originated in sorted T cells that were CD3+CD56+NKG2C+, CD3+CD56+NKG2C- or CD3+CD56-NKG2C+.

The rearrangement links TRBV10-3 to TRBJ2-5; tentatively, D is TRBD1 or TRBD2 (5 bases each). The source of this sequence is a man aged 50-60 years who received an inactivated influenza vaccine. Source: CD4+ T cells sorted from PBMCs, taken 12 days after vaccination. The CDR3 is CASGGASQETQYF. The CDR3 bases are TGTGCCAGTGGGGGAGCCTCCCAAGAGACCCAGTACTTC.